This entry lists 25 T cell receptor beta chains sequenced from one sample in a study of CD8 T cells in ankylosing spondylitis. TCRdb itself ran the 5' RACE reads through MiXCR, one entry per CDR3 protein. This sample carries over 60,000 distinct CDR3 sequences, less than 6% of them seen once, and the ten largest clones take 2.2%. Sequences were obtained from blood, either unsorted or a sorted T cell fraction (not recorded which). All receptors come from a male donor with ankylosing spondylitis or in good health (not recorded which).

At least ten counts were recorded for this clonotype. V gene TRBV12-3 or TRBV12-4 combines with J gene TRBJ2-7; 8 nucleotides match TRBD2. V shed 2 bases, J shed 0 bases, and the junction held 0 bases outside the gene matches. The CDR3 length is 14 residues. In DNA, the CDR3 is TGTGCCAGCAGTTTAAGCGGGAGCTCCTACGAGCAGTACTTC. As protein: CASSLSGSSYEQYF.

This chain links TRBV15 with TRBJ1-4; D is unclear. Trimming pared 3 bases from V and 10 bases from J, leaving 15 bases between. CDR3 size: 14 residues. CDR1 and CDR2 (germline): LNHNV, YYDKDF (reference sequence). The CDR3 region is CATSSDRVSPKLFF. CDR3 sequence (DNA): TGTGCCACCAGCAGTGACCGCGTTTCACCAAAACTGTTTTTT. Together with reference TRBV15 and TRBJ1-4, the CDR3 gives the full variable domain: DAMVIQNPRYQVTQFGKPVTLSCSQTLNHNVMYWYQQKSSQAPKLLFHYYDKDFNNEADTPDNFQSRRPNTSFCFLDIRSPGLGDTAMYLCATSSDRVSPKLFFGSGTQLSVL.

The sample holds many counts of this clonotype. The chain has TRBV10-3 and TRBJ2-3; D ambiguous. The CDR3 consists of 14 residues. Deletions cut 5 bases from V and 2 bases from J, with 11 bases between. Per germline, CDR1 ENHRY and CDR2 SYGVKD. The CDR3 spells CAISPAINTDTQYF. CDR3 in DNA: TGTGCCATCAGTCCGGCGATAAACACAGATACGCAGTATTTT.

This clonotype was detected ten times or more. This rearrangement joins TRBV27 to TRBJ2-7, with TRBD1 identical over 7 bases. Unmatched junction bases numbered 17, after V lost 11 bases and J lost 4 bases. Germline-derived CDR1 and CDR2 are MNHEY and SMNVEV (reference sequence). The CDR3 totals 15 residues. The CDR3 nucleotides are TGTGCCTCTACCCCCACGACAGGGACCAGGTACGAGCAGTACTTC. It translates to CASTPTTGTRYEQYF.

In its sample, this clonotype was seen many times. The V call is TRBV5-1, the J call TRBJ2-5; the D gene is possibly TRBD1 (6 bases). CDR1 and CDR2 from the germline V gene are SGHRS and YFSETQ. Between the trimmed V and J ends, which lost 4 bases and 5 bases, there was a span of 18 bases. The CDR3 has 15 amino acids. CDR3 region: CASSVTRTDSETQYF. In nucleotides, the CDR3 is TGCGCCAGCAGCGTGACCCGGACAGATTCGGAGACCCAGTACTTC. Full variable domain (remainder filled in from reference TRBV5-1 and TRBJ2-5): KAGVTQTPRYLIKTRGQQVTLSCSPISGHRSVSWYQQTPGQGLQFLFEYFSETQRNKGNFPGRFSGRQFSNSRSEMNVSTLELGDSALYLCASSVTRTDSETQYFGPGTRLLVL.

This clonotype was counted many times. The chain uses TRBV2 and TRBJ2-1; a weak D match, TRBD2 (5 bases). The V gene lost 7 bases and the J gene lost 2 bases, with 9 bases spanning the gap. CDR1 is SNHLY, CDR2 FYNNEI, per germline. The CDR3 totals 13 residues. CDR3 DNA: TGTGCCAGCAAGCTAGCAACCTACAATGAGCAGTTCTTC. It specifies CASKLATYNEQFF.

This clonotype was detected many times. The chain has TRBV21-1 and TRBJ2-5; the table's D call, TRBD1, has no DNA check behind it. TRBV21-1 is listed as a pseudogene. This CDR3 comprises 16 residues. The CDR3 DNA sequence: TGTGCCAGCAGCACCGATCGAACAGGATTCAAAGAGACCCAGTACTTC. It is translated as CASSTDRTGFKETQYF.

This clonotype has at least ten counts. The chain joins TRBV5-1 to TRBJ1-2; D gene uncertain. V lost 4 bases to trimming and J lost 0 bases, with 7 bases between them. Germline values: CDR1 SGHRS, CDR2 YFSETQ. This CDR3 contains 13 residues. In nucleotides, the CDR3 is TGCGCCAGCAGCGTGACCTCTAACTATGGCTACACCTTC. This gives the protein CASSVTSNYGYTF.

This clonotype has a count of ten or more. The chain's CDR3 is CASSLLNRARAGNNQPQHF. DNA of the CDR3: TGTGCCAGCAGCTTACTAAACCGGGCCCGAGCTGGTAACAATCAGCCCCAGCATTTT. This chain links TRBV12-3 or TRBV12-4 with TRBJ1-5, with D unclear. The ends were cut back, 6 bases at V and 3 bases at J, with 27 bases in the middle. The CDR3 runs to 19 residues.

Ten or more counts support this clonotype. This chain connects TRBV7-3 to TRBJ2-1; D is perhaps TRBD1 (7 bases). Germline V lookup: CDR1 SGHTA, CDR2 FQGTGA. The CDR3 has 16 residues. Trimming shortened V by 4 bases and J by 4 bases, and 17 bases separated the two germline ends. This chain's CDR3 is CASSSRGGGGYNEQFF. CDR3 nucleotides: TGTGCCAGCAGCTCTCGAGGAGGGGGCGGATACAATGAGCAGTTCTTC.

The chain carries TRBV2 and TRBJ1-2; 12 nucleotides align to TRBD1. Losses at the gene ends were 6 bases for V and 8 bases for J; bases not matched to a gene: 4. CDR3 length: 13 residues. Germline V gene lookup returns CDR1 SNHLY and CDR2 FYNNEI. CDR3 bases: TGTGCCAGCAGGGGACAGGGGGCGAAGGGCTACACCTTC. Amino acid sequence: CASRGQGAKGYTF.

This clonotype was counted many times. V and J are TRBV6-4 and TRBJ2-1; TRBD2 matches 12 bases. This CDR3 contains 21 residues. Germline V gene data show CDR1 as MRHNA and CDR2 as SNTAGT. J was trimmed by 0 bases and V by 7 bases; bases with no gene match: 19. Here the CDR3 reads CASTFGIGLAGGSGSYNEQFF. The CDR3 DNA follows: TGTGCCAGCACCTTTGGGATCGGGCTAGCGGGGGGGTCCGGCTCCTACAATGAGCAGTTCTTC.

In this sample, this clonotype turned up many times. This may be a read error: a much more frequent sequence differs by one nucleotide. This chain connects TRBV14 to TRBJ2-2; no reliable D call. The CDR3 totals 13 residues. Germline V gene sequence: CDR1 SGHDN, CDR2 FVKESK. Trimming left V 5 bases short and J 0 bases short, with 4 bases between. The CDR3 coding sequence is TGTGCCAGCAGCATCTCGAACACCGGGGAGCTGTTTTTT. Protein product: CASSISNTGELFF.

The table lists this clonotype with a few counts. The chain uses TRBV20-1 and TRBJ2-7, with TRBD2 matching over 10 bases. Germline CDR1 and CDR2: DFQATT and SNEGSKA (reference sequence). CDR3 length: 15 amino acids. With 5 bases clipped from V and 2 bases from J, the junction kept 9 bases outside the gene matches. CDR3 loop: CSALAGDPGTYEQYF. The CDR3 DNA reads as TGCAGTGCTCTAGCGGGGGACCCGGGGACCTACGAGCAGTACTTC.

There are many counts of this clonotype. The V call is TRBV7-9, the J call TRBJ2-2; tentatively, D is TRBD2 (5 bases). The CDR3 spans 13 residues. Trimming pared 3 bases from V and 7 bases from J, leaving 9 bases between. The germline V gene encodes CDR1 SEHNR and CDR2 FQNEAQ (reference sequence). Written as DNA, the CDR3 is TGTGCCAGCAGCTTTGGGGAGCACGGGGAGCTGTTTTTT. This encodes CASSFGEHGELFF.

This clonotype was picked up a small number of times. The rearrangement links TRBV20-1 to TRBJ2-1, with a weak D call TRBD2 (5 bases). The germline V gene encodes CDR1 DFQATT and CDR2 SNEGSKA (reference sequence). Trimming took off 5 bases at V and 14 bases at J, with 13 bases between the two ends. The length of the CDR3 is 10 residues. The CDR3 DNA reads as TGCAGTGCTTACGTTAAGGGAGAGTTCTTC. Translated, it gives CSAYVKGEFF.

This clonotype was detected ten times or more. The CDR3 DNA sequence: TGTGCCAGCAGTTTAAACAACAGGGTTCTCACCCCCGATACGCAGTATTTT. This encodes CASSLNNRVLTPDTQYF. The chain is built from TRBV27 and TRBJ2-3, with D perhaps TRBD1 (6 bases). The CDR3 runs to 17 residues. Germline loops: CDR1 MNHEY, CDR2 SMNVEV (reference sequence). V lost 2 bases, J lost 6 bases, and 21 bases lay in between.

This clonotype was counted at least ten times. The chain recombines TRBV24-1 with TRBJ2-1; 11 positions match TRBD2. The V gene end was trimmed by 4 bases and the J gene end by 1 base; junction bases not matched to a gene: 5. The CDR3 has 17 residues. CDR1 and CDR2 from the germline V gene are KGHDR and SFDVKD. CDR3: CATSDRTSGLSYNEQFF. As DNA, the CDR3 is TGTGCCACCAGTGACCGGACTAGCGGGCTTTCCTACAATGAGCAGTTCTTC.

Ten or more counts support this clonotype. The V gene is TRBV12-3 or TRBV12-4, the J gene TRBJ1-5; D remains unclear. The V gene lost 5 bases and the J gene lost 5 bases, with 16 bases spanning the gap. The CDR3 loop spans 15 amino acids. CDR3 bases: TGTGCCAGCAGTCCGCGGGAGTCAGAGTATCAGCCCCAGCATTTT. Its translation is CASSPRESEYQPQHF.

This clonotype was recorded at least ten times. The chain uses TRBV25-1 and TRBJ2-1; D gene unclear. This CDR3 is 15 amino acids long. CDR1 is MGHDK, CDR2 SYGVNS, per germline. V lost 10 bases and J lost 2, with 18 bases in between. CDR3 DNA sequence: TGTGCCACCACCCCCAGCTCCTTTGCCTACAATGAGCAGTTCTTC. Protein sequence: CATTPSSFAYNEQFF.

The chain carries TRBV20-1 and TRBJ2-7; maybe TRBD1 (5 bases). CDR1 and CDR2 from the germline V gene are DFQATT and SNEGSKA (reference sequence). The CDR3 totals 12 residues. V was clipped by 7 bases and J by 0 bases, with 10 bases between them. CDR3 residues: CSVHDSSYEQYF. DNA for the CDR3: TGCAGTGTTCATGACAGCTCCTACGAGCAGTACTTC.

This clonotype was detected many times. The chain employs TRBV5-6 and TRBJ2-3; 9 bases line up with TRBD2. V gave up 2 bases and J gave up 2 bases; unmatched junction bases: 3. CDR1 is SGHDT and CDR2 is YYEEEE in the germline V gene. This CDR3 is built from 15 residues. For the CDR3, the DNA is TGTGCCAGCAGCTTTGTAGCGGGGGCCACAGATACGCAGTATTTT. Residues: CASSFVAGATDTQYF. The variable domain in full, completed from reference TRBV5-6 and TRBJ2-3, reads DAGVTQSPTHLIKTRGQQVTLRCSPKSGHDTVSWYQQALGQGPQFIFQYYEEEERQRGNFPDRFSGHQFPNYSSELNVNALLLGDSALYLCASSFVAGATDTQYFGPGTRLTVL.

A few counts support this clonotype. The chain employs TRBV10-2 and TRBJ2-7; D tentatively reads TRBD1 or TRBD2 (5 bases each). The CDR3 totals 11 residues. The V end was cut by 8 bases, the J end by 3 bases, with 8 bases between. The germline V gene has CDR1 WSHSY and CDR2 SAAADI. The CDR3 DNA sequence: TGCGCCAGCCGTGGGGGCTACGAGCAGTACTTC. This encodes CASRGGYEQYF.

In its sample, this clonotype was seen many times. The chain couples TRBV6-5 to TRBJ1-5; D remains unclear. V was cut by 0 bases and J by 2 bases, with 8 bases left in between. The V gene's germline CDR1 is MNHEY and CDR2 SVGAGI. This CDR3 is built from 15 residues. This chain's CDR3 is CASSYSAFGNQPQHF. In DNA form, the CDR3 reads TGTGCCAGCAGTTACTCGGCTTTCGGCAATCAGCCCCAGCATTTT.

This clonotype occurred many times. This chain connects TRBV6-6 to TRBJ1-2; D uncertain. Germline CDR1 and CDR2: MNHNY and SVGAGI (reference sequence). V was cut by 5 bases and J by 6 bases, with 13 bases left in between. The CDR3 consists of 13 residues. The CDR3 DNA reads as TGTGCCAGCAGTCCACCGACAAGCGATGGCTACACCTTC. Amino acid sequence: CASSPPTSDGYTF.